These T cell receptor beta chains were read from a single sample in a study of T cell repertoires in cytomegalovirus infection. TCRdb re-called the reads with MiXCR, one entry per CDR3 protein. The table shows about 310,000 distinct CDR3 sequences, with around 10% occurring only once. Sequencing was done on a sample of PBMCs. These receptors all come from a human donor in good health (CMV status not recorded). Some clones in this sample may be carry-over from other donors' samples. CDR3s include the opening cysteine and the closing phenylalanine or tryptophan. A D gene is named only where the DNA matches it firmly. Part of the rows lack a size; the others show once, few, many or a class for expanded clones.

TRBV29-1,few,NA,TRBJ2-3,12,CSVGRGTDTQYF,TGCAGCGTTGGAAGGGGCACAGATACGCAGTATTTT
TRBV5-5,many,TRBD1,TRBJ1-2,14,CASSPTGINYGYTF,TGTGCCAGCAGCCCGACAGGGATTAACTATGGCTACACCTTC
TRBV10-2,many,TRBD2,TRBJ2-3,19,CASSRTSGGPETSTDTQYF,TGCGCCAGCAGTAGGACTAGCGGGGGGCCGGAAACTTCCACAGATACGCAGTATTTT
TRBV20-1,many,TRBD2,TRBJ2-6,18,CSASLTSGGAIGANVLTF,TGCAGTGCTTCACTTACTAGCGGGGGGGCCATTGGGGCCAACGTCCTGACTTTC
TRBV2,NA,NA,TRBJ2-5,11,CASSGGKTQYF,TGTGCCAGCAGTGGAGGGAAGACCCAGTACTTC
TRBV10-3,many,NA,TRBJ1-2,12,CAISEQKYGYTF,TGTGCCATCAGTGAACAGAAGTATGGCTACACCTTC
TRBV20-1,NA,NA,TRBJ2-5,12,CSGKTGQETQYF,TGCAGTGGAAAGACAGGCCAAGAGACCCAGTACTTC
TRBV20-1,NA,NA,TRBJ1-1,15,CSARMTSLGGGLAFF,TGCAGTGCCCGAATGACGTCGTTAGGTGGGGGTTTAGCTTTCTTT
TRBV7-9,many,TRBD1,TRBJ2-1,15,CASSLMRQGNNEQFF,TGTGCCAGCAGCTTGATGAGACAGGGGAACAATGAGCAGTTCTTC
TRBV10-3,many,TRBD2,TRBJ2-2,11,CAARGAGELFF,TGTGCCGCGCGGGGGGCCGGGGAGCTGTTTTTT
TRBV7-8,many,TRBD1,TRBJ1-2,16,CASSPTAGGQNYGYTF,TGTGCCAGCAGCCCAACCGCAGGGGGCCAAAACTATGGCTACACCTTC
TRBV5-5,many,NA,TRBJ1-2,11,CASIGITGYTF,TGTGCCAGCATCGGCATAACTGGCTACACCTTC
TRBV12-3/TRBV12-4,many,NA,TRBJ2-3,13,CASSATSTDTQYF,TGTGCCAGCAGTGCGACTAGCACAGATACGCAGTATTTT
TRBV29-1,many,NA,TRBJ2-3,12,CSVDRGADTQYF,TGCAGCGTTGACAGGGGCGCAGATACGCAGTATTTT
TRBV28,NA,NA,TRBJ1-2,16,CASSPPSGANFYGYTF,TGTGCCAGCAGTCCCCCGTCAGGGGCGAATTTCTATGGCTACACCTTC
TRBV7-8,many,NA,TRBJ1-1,14,CASSLVGGVREAFF,TGTGCCAGCAGCTTAGTCGGGGGGGTCAGGGAAGCTTTCTTT
TRBV7-2,NA,TRBD2,TRBJ2-3,17,CASSLGLAGARADTQYF,TGTGCCAGCAGCCTTGGACTAGCGGGCGCCCGAGCAGATACGCAGTATTTT
TRBV27,many,NA,TRBJ2-5,14,CASSLGAGSETQYF,TGTGCCAGCAGTTTAGGCGCTGGGAGCGAGACCCAGTACTTC
TRBV6-1,many,TRBD1,TRBJ2-7,15,CASRKGTASSYEQYF,TGTGCCAGCAGAAAGGGGACAGCAAGCTCCTACGAGCAGTACTTC
TRBV5-1,NA,TRBD1,TRBJ1-1,15,CASRPGQGQYTEAFF,TGCGCCAGCAGACCCGGACAGGGACAATACACTGAAGCTTTCTTT
TRBV12-3/TRBV12-4,NA,NA,TRBJ1-5,13,CASSLGSNQPEHF,TGTGCCAGCAGTTTAGGCAGCAATCAGCCCGAGCATTTT
TRBV6-5,many,TRBD2,TRBJ2-1,15,CASTGLAGSYNEQFF,TGTGCCAGCACCGGACTAGCGGGGAGCTACAATGAGCAGTTCTTC
TRBV6-2/TRBV6-3,many,NA,TRBJ2-1,15,CASSLVQNIGDEQFF,TGTGCCAGCAGTTTGGTACAGAATATAGGCGATGAGCAGTTCTTC
TRBV29-1,few,NA,TRBJ1-2,14,CSVEEPDSLYGYTF,TGCAGCGTTGAAGAACCAGACAGCCTCTATGGCTACACCTTC
TRBV6-5,many,NA,TRBJ2-5,13,CASSYSSTSAQYF,TGTGCCAGCAGTTACTCGTCCACCTCAGCCCAGTACTTC
TRBV28,many,TRBD2,TRBJ2-1,14,CASSLTGGDNEQFF,TGTGCCAGCAGTTTAACGGGAGGGGACAATGAGCAGTTCTTC
TRBV6-2/TRBV6-3,many,NA,TRBJ1-2,17,CASSYSRKDSAGYGYTF,TGTGCCAGCAGTTACTCTCGGAAGGACAGCGCGGGTTATGGCTACACCTTC
TRBV7-2,many,NA,TRBJ2-1,12,CASSSLVNEQFF,TGTGCCAGCAGCTCCCTCGTAAATGAGCAGTTCTTC
TRBV12-3/TRBV12-4,many,NA,TRBJ1-2,11,CASSSVGGYTF,TGTGCCAGCAGTTCGGTAGGAGGCTACACCTTC
TRBV14,many,NA,TRBJ2-1,14,CASSQMGGSNEQFF,TGTGCCAGCAGCCAAATGGGGGGTTCGAATGAGCAGTTCTTC
TRBV5-5,many,NA,TRBJ1-2,13,CASSLYVNYGYTF,TGTGCCAGCAGCTTATATGTTAACTATGGCTACACCTTC
TRBV20-1,few,TRBD1,TRBJ2-7,14,CSGVRQGFPYEQYF,TGCAGCGGAGTTAGACAGGGTTTTCCCTACGAGCAGTACTTC
TRBV29-1,NA,NA,TRBJ1-5,15,CSVEGPGGINQPQHF,TGCAGCGTTGAGGGTCCGGGGGGGATCAATCAGCCCCAGCATTTT
TRBV2,many,NA,TRBJ2-6,12,CASINGANVLTF,TGTGCCAGCATCAACGGGGCCAACGTCCTGACTTTC
TRBV15,many,NA,TRBJ2-1,13,CATSRGRGEGEFF,TGTGCCACCAGCAGAGGGAGGGGAGAGGGAGAGTTCTTC
TRBV5-1,many,TRBD2,TRBJ2-3,16,CASSSGASGGADTQYF,TGCGCCAGCAGCTCCGGTGCTAGCGGGGGCGCAGATACGCAGTATTTT
TRBV7-2,many,TRBD1,TRBJ1-1,14,CASSLLGQGAEAFF,TGTGCCAGCAGCTTACTTGGGCAGGGGGCCGAAGCTTTCTTT
TRBV29-1,many,NA,TRBJ1-2,14,CSVANVGGAYGYTF,TGCAGCGTTGCTAATGTGGGGGGCGCGTACGGCTACACCTTC
TRBV5-5,many,NA,TRBJ2-7,14,CASSLGAGPHEQYF,TGTGCCAGCAGCTTGGGGGCAGGGCCCCACGAGCAGTACTTC
TRBV7-2,many,TRBD2,TRBJ2-3,17,CASSLAGRGTRTDTQYF,TGTGCCAGCAGCTTAGCGGGGCGGGGGACCCGCACAGATACGCAGTATTTT
TRBV20-1,NA,NA,TRBJ2-5,15,CSARDPKTGKETQYF,TGCAGTGCTAGGGATCCAAAAACAGGCAAAGAGACCCAGTACTTC
TRBV7-9,many,NA,TRBJ2-4,15,CASSVLGRAKNIQYF,TGTGCCAGCAGCGTGCTAGGAAGGGCCAAAAACATTCAGTACTTC
TRBV27,many,NA,TRBJ2-3,14,CASSWGPRTDTQYF,TGTGCCAGCAGTTGGGGCCCCCGCACAGATACGCAGTATTTT
TRBV5-5,many,NA,TRBJ2-5,15,CASSFGWGGRETQYF,TGTGCCAGCAGCTTCGGGTGGGGGGGCAGGGAGACCCAGTACTTC
TRBV6-5,many,NA,TRBJ1-2,19,CASSYGINIGLGSNYGYTF,TGTGCCAGCAGTTATGGGATCAACATCGGTCTTGGGTCTAACTATGGCTACACCTTC
TRBV10-3,many,NA,TRBJ1-2,15,CAISETWTVQNGYTF,TGTGCCATCAGTGAGACCTGGACAGTTCAGAATGGTTACACCTTC
TRBV12-3/TRBV12-4,few,TRBD1,TRBJ2-3,15,CASSSGGWGTDTQYF,TGTGCCAGCAGTTCAGGGGGTTGGGGTACAGATACGCAGTATTTT
TRBV20-1,NA,NA,TRBJ2-5,14,CSARWGSPKEAQYF,TGCAGTGCTAGGTGGGGGTCCCCCAAGGAGGCCCAGTACTTC